A selection of T cell receptor beta chains follows, all from one sample in a study of shared T cell receptors in the human thymus. Here immunoSEQ multiplex PCR was the method, and the copy in TCRdb shows in-frame clones only, minus some. The sample consists of hundreds of thousands of clones, 87% of them appearing once. This sample also belongs to another study, concerning human thymus T cells.

The sample comprised thymocytes. These receptors all come from a boy younger than two with a congenital heart defect. The conserved cysteine and the conserved F or W are not part of the CDR3 here. Clone size is shown for a subset of rows, as once, few, many or a class of expanded clone.

size: .
V: TRBV9
J: TRBJ1-1
CDR3: ASSERQGSDTEAF

size: .
V: TRBV5-1
J: TRBJ2-2
CDR3: ASGSYAFTGELF

size: .
V: TRBV7-6
J: TRBJ2-1
CDR3: ASSLGSASSGGLQF

size: .
V: TRBV30
J: TRBJ1-1
CDR3: AWSGGRIQAF

size: .
V: TRBV28
J: TRBJ1-1
CDR3: ASSSGTGDLNTEAF

size: .
V: TRBV28
J: TRBJ2-7
CDR3: ASSQQGQGAYEQY

size: .
V: TRBV28
J: TRBJ2-3
CDR3: ASQGQEIPTDTQY

size: .
V: TRBV27
J: TRBJ2-7
CDR3: ASSLSMGVNIYEQY

size: .
V: TRBV7-2
J: TRBJ1-6
CDR3: ASSFRGIPSPLH

size: .
V: TRBV28
J: TRBJ1-2
CDR3: ASSFRDRVLNYGYT

size: .
V: TRBV6-1
J: TRBJ2-7
CDR3: ASNSGTGSSHEQY

size: once
V: TRBV6-5
J: TRBJ2-3
CDR3: ASSYSRGFGVDTQY

size: .
V: TRBV6-5
J: TRBJ1-5
CDR3: ATRGGNNQPQH

size: .
V: TRBV5-5
J: TRBJ2-7
CDR3: ASSPLTGGSYEQY

size: .
V: TRBV29-1
J: TRBJ2-5
CDR3: SVKPGISGGEEIQETQY

size: .
V: TRBV14
J: TRBJ1-1
CDR3: ASSQDYRGLINAYTEAF

size: .
V: TRBV28
J: TRBJ2-1
CDR3: ASTPRREVYNEQF

size: .
V: TRBV7-8
J: TRBJ1-6
CDR3: ASSLVGGSPLH

size: once
V: TRBV12-5
J: TRBJ1-3
CDR3: ASGYLPSVGVDGNTIY

size: .
V: TRBV18
J: TRBJ1-3
CDR3: ASSPRGQARLNTIY

size: .
V: TRBV7-8
J: TRBJ2-5
CDR3: ASSPYWDTKYQETQY

size: .
V: TRBV7-9
J: TRBJ2-1
CDR3: ASSPGTGKSNEQF

size: .
V: TRBV28
J: TRBJ2-2
CDR3: ASSPQSPTSGGNTGELF